This T cell receptor beta chain is from a study of blood T cell repertoires in COVID-19. Study as a whole: PBMCs, B-cell-depleted T cells, or T cells provided the cDNA or gDNA that made up the material.

J gave up 0 bases and V 2 bases, and 4 bases lay outside the gene matches. The germline V gene has CDR1 SGHDT and CDR2 YYEEEE. This CDR3 region has 16 residues. The method was immunoSEQ multiplex PCR; TCRdb's version includes in-frame clones alone and lacks a portion of them. Altogether some 190,000 clones are present, 82% being singletons, with the ten largest covering roughly a tenth. Sequencing was performed on peripheral blood. The chain carries TRBV5-6 and TRBJ1-4; 7 bases align to TRBD1. This receptor was obtained from an elderly woman with active or convalescent COVID-19. The CDR3 reads CASSLGDRTTNEKLFF. The CDR3 DNA is TGTGCCAGCAGCTTAGGGGACAGAACAACTAATGAAAAACTGTTTTTT.